The 9 T cell receptor beta chains listed next were all sequenced from one sample in a study of OX40 agonist ivuxolimab in advanced cancers. Measured with immunoSEQ multiplex PCR; TCRdb has only the in-frame clones, and not every one. Of 8,500 to 13,000 clones listed, around 79% are singletons. The sequencing here drew on CD4+ or CD8+ T cells sorted from blood, taken in a trial of the OX40 agonist ivuxolimab. These receptors came from an adult with an advanced solid tumor such as melanoma, head and neck, liver or kidney cancer.

This clone showed up just a few times. The sample contains more than one DNA sequence encoding this CDR3. The DNA of the CDR3 is TGTGCCAGCAGGCGGGCGGGGGGTGGAAACATTCAGTACTTC. It encodes CASRRAGGGNIQYF. J is TRBJ2-4 and V is TRBV28; TRBD2 agrees at 8 bases. V lost 6 bases and J lost 6; bases outside the gene matches: 7. This CDR3 has 14 residues. Germline V gene lookup returns CDR1 MDHEN and CDR2 SYDVKM. The full variable domain, with the rest looked up from reference TRBV28 and TRBJ2-4, is DVKVTQSSRYLVKRTGEKVFLECVQDMDHENMFWYRQDPGLGLRLIYFSYDVKMKEKGDIPEGYSVSREKKERFSLILESASTNQTSMYLCASRRAGGGNIQYFGAGTRLSVL.

This clone is classed as medium-sized (0.01 to 0.1%). V is TRBV4-3 and J is TRBJ2-3, with TRBD2 matching over 13 bases. From germline, CDR1 is LGHNA and CDR2 YSLEER. The ends lost 3 bases at V and 6 bases at J; junction bases unmatched: 3. This CDR3 is 15 amino acids long. The CDR3 sequence: CASSHGLAGADTQYF. CDR3 nucleotide sequence: TGCGCCAGCAGCCATGGACTAGCGGGAGCCGATACGCAGTATTTT.

This clone was found once. J is TRBJ1-1 and V is TRBV10-2; 7 bases fit TRBD1. The V and J ends lost 5 bases and 0 bases, in that order; junction bases with no gene match: 15. The CDR3 runs 18 residues. Germline values: CDR1 WSHSY, CDR2 SAAADI. This chain's CDR3 is CASSSLRDSDSMNTEAFF. In nucleotides, the CDR3 is TGCGCCAGCAGTTCCCTCCGGGACAGCGATTCAATGAACACTGAAGCTTTCTTT.

V usage is TRBV6-1 and J usage is TRBJ1-5, with D uncertain. CDR3 length equals 14 residues. Germline lookup yields CDR1 MNHNS and CDR2 SASEGT. V was cut by 4 bases and J by 0 bases, with 7 bases left in between. CDR3 region: CASSGRYSNQPQHF. The CDR3 nucleotides read TGTGCCAGCAGTGGGAGGTATAGCAATCAGCCCCAGCATTTT.

This clone was found once. The V gene is TRBV7-2, the J gene TRBJ2-7; 14 nucleotides match TRBD2. This CDR3 is 15 amino acids long. CDR1 is SGHTA, CDR2 FQGNSA, per germline. V was clipped by 5 bases and J by 4 bases; unmatched bases: 4. The CDR3 sequence: CASSLGTSGGYEQYF. DNA for the CDR3: TGTGCCAGCAGCCTGGGGACTAGCGGGGGATACGAGCAGTACTTC.

The genes are TRBV28 and TRBJ2-7; no clear D. CDR3 length: 13 residues. With 6 bases removed from V and 3 bases from J, the gap between germline ends came to 12 bases. The germline gives CDR1 MDHEN, CDR2 SYDVKM. Here the CDR3 reads CASRQDLSYEQYF. As DNA, the CDR3 is TGTGCCAGCAGACAAGACCTTAGCTACGAGCAGTACTTC.

The gene calls are TRBV4-2 and TRBJ2-5; the match to TRBD2 covers 9 bases. V lost 4 bases, J lost 4 bases, and 16 bases stayed unmatched. The CDR3 extends over 18 amino acids. The germline gives CDR1 LGHNA, CDR2 YNFKEQ. In DNA, the CDR3 is TGTGCCAGCAGCCCCACGGTCGTCTCCCGCGGGAGGGGAGAGACCCAGTACTTC. Its protein product is CASSPTVVSRGRGETQYF.

J is TRBJ2-7 and V is TRBV7-3, with 9 bases fitting TRBD1. The ends lost 5 bases at V and 0 bases at J; junction bases unmatched: 11. Germline V gene lookup returns CDR1 SGHTA and CDR2 FQGTGA. There are 17 residues in the CDR3. CDR3 protein: CASSRPGTGPYSYEQYF. Written as DNA, the CDR3 is TGTGCCAGCAGCCGGCCAGGGACAGGGCCTTACTCCTACGAGCAGTACTTC.

This chain links TRBV6-5 with TRBJ2-7; 7 bases agree with TRBD2. This CDR3 has 16 residues. Germline-derived CDR1 and CDR2 are MNHEY and SVGAGI. The ends lost 2 bases at V and 2 bases at J; junction bases unmatched: 9. For the CDR3, the DNA is TGTGCCAGCAGTTACGATGGGAGGGGACTAACCTACGAGCAGTACTTC. Protein sequence: CASSYDGRGLTYEQYF.